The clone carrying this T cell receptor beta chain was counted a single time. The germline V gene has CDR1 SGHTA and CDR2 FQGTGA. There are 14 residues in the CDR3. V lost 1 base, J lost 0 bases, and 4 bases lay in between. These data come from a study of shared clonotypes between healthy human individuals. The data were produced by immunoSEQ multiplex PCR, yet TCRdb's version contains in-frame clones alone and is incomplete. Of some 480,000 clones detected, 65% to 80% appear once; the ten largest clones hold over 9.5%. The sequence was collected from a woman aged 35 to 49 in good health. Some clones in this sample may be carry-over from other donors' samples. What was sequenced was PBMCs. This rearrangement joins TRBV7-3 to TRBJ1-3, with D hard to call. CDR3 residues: CASSLIGSGNTIYF. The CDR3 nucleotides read TGTGCCAGCAGCTTAATTGGCTCTGGAAACACCATATATTTT.